The T cell receptor (beta chain) described here comes from a study of OX40 agonist ivuxolimab in advanced cancers. This clone is deemed medium-sized. TCRdb's table, derived via immunoSEQ multiplex PCR, lists solely in-frame clones and lacks some. The sample holds around 29,000 clones; approximately 84% are singletons and the top ten take more than 25%. The CDR3 loop spans 13 amino acids. V shed 5 bases, J shed 1 base, and the junction held 2 bases outside the gene matches. The germline CDR1 and CDR2 sequences are MNHEY and SMNVEV (reference sequence). The sequencing here drew on CD4+ or CD8+ T cells sorted from blood, taken in a trial of the OX40 agonist ivuxolimab. V and J are TRBV27 and TRBJ2-7, with TRBD1 matching over 7 bases. This TCR derives from an adult with an advanced solid tumor such as melanoma, head and neck, liver or kidney cancer. CDR3 protein: CASSPTGSYEQYF. For the CDR3, the DNA is TGTGCCAGCAGTCCGACAGGGTCCTACGAGCAGTACTTC.